This TCR beta chain was recovered during a study of blood T cell repertoires in COVID-19. For the study at large: Some COVID-19 samples were acute and others convalescent; all came from the United States, Italy and Spain. Sources were T cells, B-cell-depleted T cells, or PBMCs; the material itself was cDNA or gDNA.

Losses at the gene ends were 2 bases for V and 6 bases for J; bases not matched to a gene: 7. Germline values: CDR1 WSHSY, CDR2 SAAADI. This CDR3 spans 15 amino acids. The authors' processing: How many nucleated cells were present was estimated from reference gene primer amplification. Sequencing used immunoSEQ multiplex PCR; TCRdb keeps in-frame clones, though not all of them. Clone size and the V and J calls come from that table; the DNA yielded D and trimming. The sample lists tens of thousands of clones, under 85% occurring once. In its sample, this clone was seen once. The chain uses TRBV10-2 and TRBJ1-2; TRBD1 agrees at 9 bases. Sequencing was performed on peripheral blood. This sequence was found in a middle-aged man with acute or convalescent COVID-19. CDR3: CASSEATRQGDGYTF. The CDR3 nucleotides are TGCGCCAGCAGTGAGGCAACACGACAGGGGGATGGCTACACCTTC.